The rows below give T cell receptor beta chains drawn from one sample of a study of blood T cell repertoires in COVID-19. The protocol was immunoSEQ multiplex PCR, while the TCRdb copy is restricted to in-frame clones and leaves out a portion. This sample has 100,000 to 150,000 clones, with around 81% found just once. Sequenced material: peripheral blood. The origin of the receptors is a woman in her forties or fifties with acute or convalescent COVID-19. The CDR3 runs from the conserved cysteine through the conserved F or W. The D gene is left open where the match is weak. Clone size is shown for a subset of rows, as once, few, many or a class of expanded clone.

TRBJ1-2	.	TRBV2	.	TGTGCCAGCAGTGGAGGAGGGGTCGGCGGCTACACCTTC	CASSGGGVGGYTF
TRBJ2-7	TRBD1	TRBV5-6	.	TGTGCCAGCCGCACCAGGGGGCGCCCCTACGAGCAGTACTTC	CASRTRGRPYEQYF
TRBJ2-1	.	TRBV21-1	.	TGTGCCAGCAGCAAGACAGGATACAATGAGCAGTTCTTC	CASSKTGYNEQFF
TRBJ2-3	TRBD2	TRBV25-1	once	TGTGCCAGCAGTGCCGGGAGGGCCCTAGATACGCAGTATTTT	CASSAGRALDTQYF
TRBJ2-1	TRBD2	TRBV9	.	TGTGCCAGCAGCGTAAGTGCGGGAGGGCCGTATGAGCAGTTCTTC	CASSVSAGGPYEQFF
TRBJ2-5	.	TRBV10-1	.	TGCGCCAGCTCCAGTTCGGGGGAGACCCAGTACTTC	CASSSSGETQYF
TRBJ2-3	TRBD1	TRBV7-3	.	TGTGCCAGCAGCTTATATATAAGGACAGGTTCCACAGATACGCAGTATTTT	CASSLYIRTGSTDTQYF
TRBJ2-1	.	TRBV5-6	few	TGTGCCAGCAGCTTGACAGGGTTTCGGAATGAGCAGTTCTTC	CASSLTGFRNEQFF
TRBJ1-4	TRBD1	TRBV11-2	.	TGTGCCAGCAGCTCGGGACAGGGAAATGAAAAACTGTTTTTT	CASSSGQGNEKLFF
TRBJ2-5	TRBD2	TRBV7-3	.	TGTGCCAGCAGCTCCGCGGGAGGGGAGACCCAGTACTTC	CASSSAGGETQYF
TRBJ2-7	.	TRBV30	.	TGTGCCTGGAGTGTACTGGGGGGCTCCTACGAGCAGTACTTC	CAWSVLGGSYEQYF
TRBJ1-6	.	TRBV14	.	TGTGCCAGCAGCCAAGAAAGGCAGAGGAATTCACCCCTCCACTTT	CASSQERQRNSPLHF
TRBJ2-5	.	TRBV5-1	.	TGCGCCAGCAGCTGGGAGTACCAAGAGACCCAGTACTTC	CASSWEYQETQYF
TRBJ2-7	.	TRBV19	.	TGTGCCAGTAGCCGTTACTTCAAGGGGGACGAGCAGTACTTC	CASSRYFKGDEQYF
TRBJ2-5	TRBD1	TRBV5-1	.	TGCGCCAGCAGCTTTTCAGGGGGCGAGGAGACCCAGTACTTC	CASSFSGGEETQYF
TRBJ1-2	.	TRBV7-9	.	TGTGCCAGCAGCTTAGCTGGCGCGACGGGAGTTTATGGCTACACCTTC	CASSLAGATGVYGYTF
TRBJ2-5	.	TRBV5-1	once	TGCGCCAGCAGCTTGGAGGTGACTCGAGGGAATTTTAAAGAGACCCAGTACTTC	CASSLEVTRGNFKETQYF
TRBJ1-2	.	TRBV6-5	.	TGTGCCAGCAGGCTACAGGGAGGGTATGGCTACACCTTC	CASRLQGGYGYTF
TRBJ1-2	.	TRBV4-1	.	TGCGCCAGCAGCCAAAAACCTGTTTTGACATTCTATGGCTACACCTTC	CASSQKPVLTFYGYTF
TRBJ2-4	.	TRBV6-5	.	TGTGCCAGCAGTTTAAGCGGCCTAGCGACCAAAAACATTCAGTACTTC	CASSLSGLATKNIQYF
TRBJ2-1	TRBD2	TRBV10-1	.	TGCGCCAGCAGTGAGAAGCGGGGGTCCGGGTATGAGCAGTTCTTC	CASSEKRGSGYEQFF
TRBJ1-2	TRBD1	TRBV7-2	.	TGTGCCAGCAGCACCTGGACAGGGGGCGCGGGTGGCTACACCTTC	CASSTWTGGAGGYTF
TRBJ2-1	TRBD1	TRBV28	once	TGTGCCAGCAGTTCTTCCGGGACAGGGCTCAATGAGCAGTTCTTC	CASSSSGTGLNEQFF
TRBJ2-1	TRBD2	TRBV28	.	TGTGCCAGCAGTTTACCTAGCGGTTCCTACAATGAGCAGTTCTTC	CASSLPSGSYNEQFF
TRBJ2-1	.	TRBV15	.	TGTGCCACCAGCAGTCCCGGCTACAATGAGCAGTTCTTC	CATSSPGYNEQFF
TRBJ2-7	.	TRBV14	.	TGTGCCAGCAGCCACCAGGGTAAAATCTACGAGCAGTACTTC	CASSHQGKIYEQYF
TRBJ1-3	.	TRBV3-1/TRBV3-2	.	TGTGCCAGCAGCCAAGCCCCGGGGGCTGGAAACACCATATATTTT	CASSQAPGAGNTIYF
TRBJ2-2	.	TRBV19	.	TGTGCCAGTACCGGGGGGCTGAGCACCGGGGAGCTGTTTTTT	CASTGGLSTGELFF
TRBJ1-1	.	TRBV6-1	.	TGTGCCAGCAGTGAACCCGGTCGGAACACTGAAGCTTTCTTT	CASSEPGRNTEAFF
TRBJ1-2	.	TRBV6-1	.	TGTGCCAGCAGTGAGGGTTTTCGGGGAGCCTATGGCTACACCTTC	CASSEGFRGAYGYTF
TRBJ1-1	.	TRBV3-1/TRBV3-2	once	TGTGCCAGCAGCCACGGTGCTGAAGCTTTCTTT	CASSHGAEAFF
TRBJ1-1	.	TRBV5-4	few	TGTGCCAGCAGCTTACGGGGAGATGAAGCTTTCTTT	CASSLRGDEAFF
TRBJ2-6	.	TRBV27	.	TGTGCCAGCAGCAAGAGCTCTGGGGCCAACGTCCTGACTTTC	CASSKSSGANVLTF
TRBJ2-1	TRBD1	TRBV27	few	TGTGCCAGCAGTATGGGACAGGGGTACTACAATGAGCAGTTCTTC	CASSMGQGYYNEQFF
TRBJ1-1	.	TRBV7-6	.	TGTGCCAGCAGCTCGCAGGGTAACACTGAAGCTTTCTTT	CASSSQGNTEAFF